The 19 T cell receptor beta chains below come from one sample, sequenced in a study of blood T cell repertoires in COVID-19. The table came from immunoSEQ multiplex PCR; TCRdb's copy has only in-frame clones and leaves some out. The profile shows about 92,000 clones, approximately 90% of them singletons. Input material: peripheral blood. The source is a woman aged 60-70 years with COVID-19, enrolled during active disease.

The chain has TRBV7-2 and TRBJ1-2, with D unclear. From germline, CDR1 is SGHTA and CDR2 FQGNSA. CDR3 length: 14 amino acids. The V gene lost 1 base and the J gene lost 6 bases, with 12 bases spanning the gap. CDR3 coding DNA: TGTGCCAGCAGCTTAGTCCCGGGAAGGAATGGCTACACCTTC. This encodes CASSLVPGRNGYTF.

CDR3: CAITATGLNTEAFF. The CDR3 region has the DNA TGTGCCATCACCGCGACAGGGTTGAACACTGAAGCTTTCTTT. The V and J genes are TRBV10-3 and TRBJ1-1; 7 bases line up with TRBD1. The CDR3 runs 14 residues. Germline V gene data show CDR1 as ENHRY and CDR2 as SYGVKD. Trimming took 7 bases from V and 0 from J; bases not matched to a gene: 5.

The chain combines TRBV4-2 with TRBJ1-2; 7 bases are shared with TRBD1. The CDR3 covers 16 residues. V shed 0 bases, J shed 5 bases, and the junction held 9 bases outside the gene matches. The V gene's germline CDR1 is LGHNA and CDR2 YNFKEQ. The CDR3: CASSQDRDSGGYGYTF. CDR3 DNA sequence: TGTGCCAGCAGCCAAGATCGGGACTCAGGGGGGTATGGCTACACCTTC.

The J gene is TRBJ1-1, the V gene TRBV5-6; tentatively, D is TRBD1 (5 bases). CDR1 is SGHDT and CDR2 is YYEEEE in the germline V gene. V lost 2 bases, J lost 0 bases, and 8 bases lay in between. CDR3 length: 14 residues. CDR3 region: CASSLDRLNTEAFF. CDR3 nucleotides: TGTGCCAGCAGCTTAGACAGACTGAACACTGAAGCTTTCTTT.

The V gene is TRBV6-2 or TRBV6-3, the J gene TRBJ2-6; D unclear. V was pared by 5 bases and J by 0 bases, with 11 bases between. Germline-derived CDR1 and CDR2 are MNHEY and SVGEGT. The CDR3 has 16 residues. The CDR3 sequence: CASSGAVDSGANVLTF. CDR3 in DNA: TGTGCCAGCAGTGGAGCAGTGGACTCTGGGGCCAACGTCCTGACTTTC.

The rearrangement links TRBV5-5 to TRBJ2-7; no reliable D call. The CDR3 is 13 amino acids. Trimming removed 5 bases from V and 4 bases from J, with 13 bases in between. CDR1 SGHKS and CDR2 YYEKEE come from the germline V gene (reference sequence). In DNA form, the CDR3 reads TGTGCCAGCAGGGCCGGGTCCACTTACGAGCAGTACTTC. This codes for CASRAGSTYEQYF.

The chain combines TRBV23-1 with TRBJ1-3, with D perhaps matching TRBD1 (6 bases). TRBV23-1 is an ORF for which the function is uncertain. V was shortened by 8 bases and J by 0 bases, with 11 bases between the two germline ends. The CDR3 is 14 residues long. Written as DNA, the CDR3 is TGCGCCAGCGGAAGGACAGACTCTGGAAACACCATATATTTT. This sequence encodes CASGRTDSGNTIYF.

The V call is TRBV5-1, the J call TRBJ2-3; no clear D gene. Trimming took 4 bases from V and 11 from J, leaving 14 bases between them. Germline V lookup: CDR1 SGHRS, CDR2 YFSETQ. This CDR3 region has 12 residues. CDR3 in DNA: TGCGCCAGCAGCCCCCCCGCGGTGGAGCAGTATTTT. It codes for CASSPPAVEQYF.

The V gene is TRBV9, the J gene TRBJ2-3; no clear D gene. The CDR3 length is 14 residues. Germline-derived CDR1 and CDR2 are SGDLS and YYNGEE. Trimming left V 4 bases short and J 0 bases short, with 9 bases between. The CDR3, as DNA: TGTGCCAGCAGCCTGAGTGTGAGCACAGATACGCAGTATTTT. Its protein is CASSLSVSTDTQYF. Combining the CDR3 with reference TRBV9 and TRBJ2-3 gives the whole variable domain DSGVTQTPKHLITATGQRVTLRCSPRSGDLSVYWYQQSLDQGLQFLIQYYNGEERAKGNILERFSAQQFPDLHSELNLSSLELGDSALYFCASSLSVSTDTQYFGPGTRLTVL.

This chain connects TRBV6-2 or TRBV6-3 to TRBJ1-5, with D possibly TRBD1 on 5 matching bases. The germline CDR1 and CDR2 sequences are MNHEY and SVGEGT. The CDR3 covers 14 residues. V lost 2 bases and J 6 bases, leaving 11 bases between the germline ends. Written as DNA, the CDR3 is TGTGCCAGCAGTTACGGGGGAGGGAGTCAGCCCCAGCATTTT. The encoded protein is CASSYGGGSQPQHF.

The chain uses TRBV9 and TRBJ2-1, with 7 bases that match TRBD2. J gave up 7 bases and V 0 bases, and 10 bases lay outside the gene matches. The length of the CDR3 is 16 residues. The germline V gene encodes CDR1 SGDLS and CDR2 YYNGEE. As DNA, the CDR3 is TGTGCCAGCAGCGTAGACTCCGGGCTAGCGGCGAATGAGCAGTTCTTC. Translation gives CASSVDSGLAANEQFF.

The rearrangement joins TRBV7-2 to TRBJ2-7; the match to TRBD1 covers 8 bases. Germline V CDR1 and CDR2: SGHTA, FQGNSA. This CDR3 region has 18 residues. After removal of 1 base from V and 2 bases from J, the junction contained 13 bases not matched to a gene. CDR3 sequence reads: CASSLGPGTGSVTYEQYF. CDR3 coding DNA: TGTGCCAGCAGCTTAGGTCCCGGGACAGGTTCAGTCACCTACGAGCAGTACTTC.

The chain uses TRBV11-2 and TRBJ1-1, with a tentative D call TRBD1 (6 bases). Germline values: CDR1 SGHAT, CDR2 FQNNGV. Between the trimmed V and J ends, which lost 1 base and 0 bases, there was a span of 9 bases. This CDR3 region has 15 residues. The CDR3 sequence: CASSLVTGLNTEAFF. The CDR3 DNA sequence: TGTGCCAGCAGCTTAGTGACAGGTTTGAACACTGAAGCTTTCTTT.

The J gene is TRBJ2-5, the V gene TRBV10-2; TRBD2 aligns across 8 bases. Germline values: CDR1 WSHSY, CDR2 SAAADI. The junction had 12 bases not matched to a gene; V was cut back by 0 bases and J by 6 bases. CDR3 length: 17 amino acids. This chain's CDR3 is CASSESPSGGAYQTQYF. As DNA, the CDR3 is TGCGCCAGCAGTGAGTCCCCCTCCGGGGGGGCCTATCAGACCCAGTACTTC.

The chain carries TRBV4-1 and TRBJ2-2, with 8 bases matching TRBD1. Germline V CDR1 and CDR2: MGHRA, YSYEKL. The CDR3 sequence is 15 residues long. Losses at the gene ends were 9 bases for V and 4 bases for J; bases not matched to a gene: 10. The CDR3 sequence is CASRAQGVGTGELFF. Here the CDR3 DNA reads TGCGCCAGTAGGGCACAGGGGGTCGGCACCGGGGAGCTGTTTTTT.

This CDR3 is CASSRGTSGGYYEQYF. The DNA for the CDR3 is TGTGCCAGCAGCCGCGGGACTAGCGGGGGGTACTACGAGCAGTACTTC. This rearrangement joins TRBV28 to TRBJ2-7; 15 nucleotides align to TRBD2. V lost 6 bases, J lost 3 bases, and 6 bases stayed unmatched. CDR1 is MDHEN, CDR2 SYDVKM, per germline. This CDR3 has 16 amino acids. Filled out from reference TRBV28 and TRBJ2-7, the complete variable domain reads DVKVTQSSRYLVKRTGEKVFLECVQDMDHENMFWYRQDPGLGLRLIYFSYDVKMKEKGDIPEGYSVSREKKERFSLILESASTNQTSMYLCASSRGTSGGYYEQYFGPGTRLTVT.

This chain connects TRBV5-6 to TRBJ1-3; the D gene is possibly TRBD1 (6 bases). This CDR3 spans 16 amino acids. The V and J ends lost 0 bases and 4 bases respectively, with 14 bases between them. Germline V CDR1 and CDR2: SGHDT, YYEEEE. The CDR3 DNA reads TGTGCCAGCAGCTTGGAGGTTACAGGGATGGGAAACACCATATATTTT. It specifies CASSLEVTGMGNTIYF.

The gene calls are TRBV2 and TRBJ1-5; 7 positions agree with TRBD1. V trimming: 4 bases; J trimming: 6 bases; junction bases outside the gene matches: 6. CDR3 size: 14 residues. Germline CDR1 reads SNHLY; CDR2 reads FYNNEI. For the CDR3, the DNA is TGTGCCAGCAGTGGGGACAGCCTGGGTCAGCCCCAGCATTTT. Encoded protein: CASSGDSLGQPQHF.

The table lists this clone with a few counts. The chain employs TRBV28 and TRBJ1-6; TRBD1 matches at 7 bases. The CDR3 has 13 residues. Germline assignment: CDR1 MDHEN and CDR2 SYDVKM. Trimming cost V 6 bases and J 7 bases; bases outside gene matches: 3. Here the CDR3 reads CASSRDSNSPLHF. Here the CDR3 DNA reads TGTGCCAGCAGCAGGGACAGCAATTCACCCCTCCACTTT.